The source of this TCR beta chain is a study of T-cell memory formation after mild COVID-19. The CDR3 loop spans 15 amino acids. The V gene's germline CDR1 is SGHTA and CDR2 FQGNSA. Trimming at V came to 1 base and at J to 7 bases, leaving 7 bases not matched to a gene. TCRdb independently ran MiXCR on the 5' RACE reads; one entry per CDR3 protein. The sample includes over 95,000 distinct CDR3 sequences, about a fifth of them seen just once. The V call is TRBV7-2, the J call TRBJ2-1; 7 nucleotides align to TRBD2. Specimen: PBMCs or a T cell subset sorted from them (not recorded which). This sequence was found in a man younger than 35 who had mild COVID-19 (a few samples of this study predate the infection). Cell type and time point are not known. DNA for the CDR3: TGTGCCAGCAGCTTAGGGCGCGGGGGAGGTAATGAGCAGTTCTTC. This codes for CASSLGRGGGNEQFF.